This TCR beta chain is from a study of human T cells and chemical hapten exposure. Across the study: Per-sample TCR yield variability stemmed mainly from small pooled library volume differences. Whole-study findings and limits: TCRs above 1 in 1000 frequency did not change with DPC sensitization.

Unique molecular identifiers were attached to individual cDNA molecules during library preparation. One entry per CDR3 protein, called by TCRdb with MiXCR from the RACE reads. This sample yields under 45,000 distinct CDR3 sequences, of which less than 6% are seen a single time; about 13% belongs to the top ten. This clonotype was seen repeatedly, ten times or more. Its target is not known. V dropped 3 bases and J dropped 3; count of bases not matched to a gene: 2. From germline, CDR1 is SNHLY and CDR2 FYNNEI. The CDR3 extends over 14 amino acids. Stated time point: healthy volunteer bleed at 6 weeks. It was unfractionated whole blood from which total RNA was extracted.

Sequenced: whole blood. The chain joins TRBV2 to TRBJ2-3, with 8 nucleotides matching TRBD1. The TCR comes from a human donor in good health. Some clones in this sample may be carry-over from other donors' samples. CDR3 coding DNA: TGTGCCAGCAGTGAGAACAGGGGGACAGATACGCAGTATTTT. Amino acid sequence: CASSENRGTDTQYF.